These 27 T cell receptor beta chains came from one sample sequenced in a study of T cell responses to AZD1222 COVID-19 vaccine. The repertoire was sequenced with immunoSEQ multiplex PCR; TCRdb's copy has only in-frame clones and lacks some. The data show around 140,000 clones, more than 85% seen once. The specimen was peripheral blood, collected on day 0 of AZD1222 vaccination. The receptors originated from an adult in good health.

The chain joins TRBV2 to TRBJ1-5; 7 nucleotides agree with TRBD1. Germline trimming cut 5 bases from V and 6 bases from J; bases unmatched to any gene: 7. The CDR3 totals 14 residues. Germline lookup yields CDR1 SNHLY and CDR2 FYNNEI. The DNA for the CDR3 is TGTGCCAGCAGTCTGAGGGGGCCGGGTCAGCCCCAGCATTTT. Its translation is CASSLRGPGQPQHF.

The V call is TRBV2, the J call TRBJ1-4; 7 positions match TRBD1. The CDR3 covers 17 residues. CDR1 and CDR2 from the germline V gene are SNHLY and FYNNEI. The J segment lost 7 bases and the V segment lost 7 bases, leaving 18 bases of the junction unmatched. CDR3 amino acids: CASTPAKGARFGEKLFF. Here the CDR3 DNA reads TGTGCCAGCACCCCGGCGAAGGGGGCGAGGTTCGGTGAAAAACTGTTTTTT.

The chain combines TRBV7-3 with TRBJ2-1; 7 bases fit TRBD2. The V segment lost 3 bases and the J segment 3 bases; nucleotides outside the gene matches: 5. There are 15 residues in the CDR3. Germline CDR1 reads SGHTA; CDR2 reads FQGTGA. CDR3 in amino acids: CASSLAGEGYNEQFF. In DNA, the CDR3 is TGTGCCAGCAGCTTGGCGGGAGAGGGCTACAATGAGCAGTTCTTC.

The chain combines TRBV7-9 with TRBJ1-2; a possible D gene is TRBD1 (6 bases). Germline loops: CDR1 SEHNR, CDR2 FQNEAQ (reference sequence). The V and J ends lost 5 bases and 4 bases respectively, with 11 bases between them. CDR3 length: 13 residues. The CDR3 loop reads CASSESGVYGYTF. The DNA of the CDR3 is TGTGCCAGCAGCGAATCAGGGGTCTATGGCTACACCTTC. Using reference TRBV7-9 and TRBJ1-2 for the parts outside the CDR3, the full variable domain is DTGVSQNPRHKITKRGQNVTFRCDPISEHNRLYWYRQTLGQGPEFLTYFQNEAQLEKSRLLSDRFSAERPKGSFSTLEIQRTEQGDSAMYLCASSESGVYGYTFGSGTRLTVV.

The genes are TRBV7-2 and TRBJ2-7, with a possible D match to TRBD2 (6 bases). The V gene lost 1 base and the J gene lost 2 bases, with 12 bases spanning the gap. The CDR3 consists of 15 residues. From germline, CDR1 is SGHTA and CDR2 FQGNSA. CDR3 residues: CASSLEAGPAYEQYF. CDR3 sequence (DNA): TGTGCCAGCAGCTTAGAGGCGGGACCCGCCTACGAGCAGTACTTC.

This chain connects TRBV27 to TRBJ2-3; D call uncertain. The V gene lost 5 bases and the J gene lost 5 bases, with 14 bases spanning the gap. The germline gives CDR1 MNHEY, CDR2 SMNVEV (reference sequence). This CDR3 region has 14 residues. CDR3 nucleotides: TGTGCCAGCAGTGGGATATCGACCGGAGATACGCAGTATTTT. This encodes CASSGISTGDTQYF.

The rearrangement joins TRBV6-5 to TRBJ2-5, with D unresolved. V lost 4 bases and J lost 1, with 10 bases in between. CDR3 length equals 14 residues. CDR1 MNHEY and CDR2 SVGAGI come from the germline V gene. The CDR3 spells CASSLAGSQETQYF. The CDR3 DNA follows: TGTGCCAGCAGTTTAGCTGGCAGCCAAGAGACCCAGTACTTC.

The rearrangement joins TRBV5-4 to TRBJ1-2, with D perhaps matching TRBD1 (5 bases). This CDR3 has 14 residues. Germline CDR1 reads SGHNT; CDR2 reads YYREEE (reference sequence). V lost 0 bases and J 8 bases, leaving 14 bases between the germline ends. The CDR3, as DNA: TGTGCCAGCAGCTTGGTCTCCCAGGGAGGCGGCTACACCTTC. It encodes CASSLVSQGGGYTF.

The J gene is TRBJ1-2, the V gene TRBV5-4, with unresolved D. V shed 2 bases and J shed 5 bases, with 16 bases lying between them. This CDR3 region has 15 residues. Germline-derived CDR1 and CDR2 are SGHNT and YYREEE (reference sequence). The DNA of the CDR3 is TGTGCCAGCAGCTTTGAAGGACGGTACAAATATGGCTACACCTTC. Its protein is CASSFEGRYKYGYTF.

This chain connects TRBV2 to TRBJ2-3; D is unresolved. This CDR3 spans 13 amino acids. The V and J ends lost 9 bases and 0 bases respectively, with 10 bases between them. CDR1 SNHLY and CDR2 FYNNEI come from the germline V gene. The CDR3 reads CASERTSTDTQYF. The CDR3 bases are TGTGCCAGTGAGCGAACTAGCACAGATACGCAGTATTTT.

J is TRBJ2-1 and V is TRBV18; 7 positions match TRBD2. V lost 4 bases to trimming and J lost 9 bases; unmatched junction nucleotides: 12. Per germline, CDR1 KGHSH and CDR2 LQKENI. The CDR3 is 15 residues long. CDR3 residues: CASSRGVIAGTEQFF. The CDR3, as DNA: TGTGCCAGCTCACGGGGGGTGATAGCGGGCACTGAGCAGTTCTTC.

This chain uses TRBV6-2 or TRBV6-3 with TRBJ1-2; TRBD1 is a possible D gene (5 bases). The germline V gene encodes CDR1 MNHEY and CDR2 SVGEGT. V shed 3 bases and J shed 6 bases, with 14 bases lying between them. The CDR3 extends over 14 amino acids. CDR3 nucleotides: TGTGCCAGCAGTTATTGGGGCGGGACGGATGGCTACACCTTC. Translating gives CASSYWGGTDGYTF.

In regard to this clone: This same CDR3 is encoded by further DNA sequences in the sample. The DNA of the CDR3 is TGTGCCAGCAGCTTAGGACAGGCGAACACTGAAGCTTTCTTT. It codes for CASSLGQANTEAFF. The J gene is TRBJ1-1, the V gene TRBV7-2; D possibly corresponds to TRBD1 (6 bases). V was cut by 1 base and J by 1 base, with 7 bases left in between. CDR1 and CDR2 from the germline V gene are SGHTA and FQGNSA. The CDR3 consists of 14 residues.

The chain links TRBV25-1 to TRBJ1-5; TRBD1 aligns across 9 bases. The junction had 9 bases not matched to a gene; V was cut back by 2 bases and J by 7 bases. This CDR3 spans 16 amino acids. The germline CDR1 and CDR2 sequences are MGHDK and SYGVNS. The CDR3 DNA is TGTGCCAGCAGTGAACCAGGGGACAGGGAGGAGCAGCCCCAGCATTTT. It is translated as CASSEPGDREEQPQHF. The full variable domain, with the rest looked up from reference TRBV25-1 and TRBJ1-5, is EADIYQTPRYLVIGTGKKITLECSQTMGHDKMYWYQQDPGMELHLIHYSYGVNSTEKGDLSSESTVSRIRTEHFPLTLESARPSHTSQYLCASSEPGDREEQPQHFGDGTRLSIL.

There are a few counts of this clone. This chain joins TRBV28 and TRBJ1-3, with a possible D match to TRBD1 (6 bases). The V gene's germline CDR1 is MDHEN and CDR2 SYDVKM. The V end was cut by 6 bases, the J end by 6 bases, with 12 bases between. The CDR3 is made up of 13 amino acids. The CDR3 here is CASRSGHLNTIYF. The DNA for the CDR3 is TGTGCCAGCAGATCGGGACATTTAAACACCATATATTTT.

J is TRBJ1-4 and V is TRBV19; D remains unclear. This CDR3 has 13 residues. The germline CDR1 and CDR2 sequences are LNHDA and SQIVND (reference sequence). The V and J ends lost 11 bases and 7 bases respectively, with 17 bases between them. In DNA, the CDR3 is TGTGCCCTTCTGCACCGGGCCTGTGAAAAACTGTTTTTT. Encoded protein: CALLHRACEKLFF.

The genes are TRBV4-1 and TRBJ1-3; no firm D call. Germline CDR1 reads MGHRA; CDR2 reads YSYEKL. There are 15 residues in the CDR3. Between the trimmed V and J ends, which lost 1 base and 0 bases, there was a span of 7 bases. The CDR3 nucleotides are TGCGCCAGCAGCCAAGGCGATAACTCTGGAAACACCATATATTTT. Protein sequence: CASSQGDNSGNTIYF.

The CDR3 bases are TGTGCCAGCAGCTTCGGGCGGGAGAATGAGCAGTACTTC. Protein: CASSFGRENEQYF. The V gene is TRBV7-9, the J gene TRBJ2-7; 7 positions match TRBD2. V trimming: 3 bases; J trimming: 7 bases; junction bases outside the gene matches: 6. The V gene's germline CDR1 is SEHNR and CDR2 FQNEAQ (reference sequence). CDR3 length equals 13 residues.

The chain uses TRBV2 and TRBJ1-1; D not certain. Germline values: CDR1 SNHLY, CDR2 FYNNEI. The CDR3 runs 13 residues. Between the trimmed V and J ends, which lost 7 bases and 10 bases, there was a span of 19 bases. Here the CDR3 DNA reads TGTGCCAGCATGGCGGGAGTTAAAGTGAGAGCTTTCTTT. Protein sequence: CASMAGVKVRAFF. The variable domain in full, completed from reference TRBV2 and TRBJ1-1, reads EPEVTQTPSHQVTQMGQEVILRCVPISNHLYFYWYRQILGQKVEFLVSFYNNEISEKSEIFDDQFSVERPDGSNFTLKIRSTKLEDSAMYFCASMAGVKVRAFFGQGTRLTVV.

The rearrangement joins TRBV7-9 to TRBJ1-6; tentative D call: TRBD1 (6 bases). The CDR3 sequence is 14 residues long. The V gene's germline CDR1 is SEHNR and CDR2 FQNEAQ (reference sequence). V lost 1 base, J lost 10 bases, and 11 bases lay in between. The CDR3 bases are TGTGCCAGCAGCTTAGGACAGGTCGACTCACCCCTCCACTTT. This gives the protein CASSLGQVDSPLHF.

This chain connects TRBV7-8 to TRBJ1-1; tentative D call: TRBD1 (5 bases). Germline V gene sequence: CDR1 SGHVS, CDR2 FQNEAQ. Trimming stripped 5 bases from V and 3 bases from J, with 13 bases between. The length of the CDR3 is 14 residues. The CDR3 nucleotides read TGTGCCAGCAGCATGCGAACGGGGGACACTGAAGCTTTCTTT. Its protein is CASSMRTGDTEAFF.

This clone appeared a single time. The chain combines TRBV7-2 with TRBJ1-2; the match to TRBD1 covers 11 bases. The germline gives CDR1 SGHTA, CDR2 FQGNSA. The CDR3 runs 16 residues. After removal of 5 bases from V and 4 bases from J, the junction contained 9 bases not matched to a gene. The CDR3 region has the DNA TGTGCCAGCAGCCCGGGACAGGGGGAGGGGTTCTATGGCTACACCTTC. Protein sequence: CASSPGQGEGFYGYTF.

The genes are TRBV7-6 and TRBJ1-4; D is undetermined. Trimming took off 5 bases at V and 0 bases at J, with 19 bases between the two ends. The CDR3 is 18 residues long. CDR1 is SGHVS, CDR2 FNYEAQ, per germline. In DNA form, the CDR3 reads TGTGCCAGCAGCCAAGTTCTGTACAGAAGTTCAACTAATGAAAAACTGTTTTTT. Translating it yields CASSQVLYRSSTNEKLFF.

The rearrangement links TRBV7-9 to TRBJ2-7, with D perhaps matching TRBD2 (5 bases). The V gene's germline CDR1 is SEHNR and CDR2 FQNEAQ (reference sequence). Trimming cost V 4 bases and J 2 bases, with 15 bases left between them. CDR3 length: 15 residues. The CDR3 loop is CASSSTRSTAYEQYF. The CDR3, as DNA: TGTGCCAGCAGCTCAACTAGGTCCACTGCCTACGAGCAGTACTTC.

The chain links TRBV19 to TRBJ1-2; 11 bases map to TRBD1. The length of the CDR3 is 13 residues. The germline CDR1 and CDR2 sequences are LNHDA and SQIVND (reference sequence). V trimming: 1 base; J trimming: 8 bases; junction bases outside the gene matches: 0. The CDR3 DNA reads TGTGCCAGTAGTATAGGGACAGGGGGCGGCTACACCTTC. Protein sequence: CASSIGTGGGYTF.

V and J are TRBV6-5 and TRBJ1-1; 7 positions match TRBD1. The CDR3 extends over 16 amino acids. V dropped 2 bases and J dropped 4; count of bases not matched to a gene: 10. CDR1 is MNHEY, CDR2 SVGAGI, per germline. The CDR3 region has the DNA TGTGCCAGCAGTTACCTCCAGACAGGGATGATCACTGAAGCTTTCTTT. Its protein is CASSYLQTGMITEAFF.

This clone was seen a few times. V is TRBV4-1 and J is TRBJ1-2; possible D gene TRBD1, 6 bases. Germline CDR1 MGHRA, CDR2 YSYEKL. The CDR3 has 15 residues. The ends were cut back, 1 base at V and 8 bases at J, with 17 bases in the middle. CDR3 region: CASSQGAGERWGYTF. Here the CDR3 DNA reads TGCGCCAGCAGCCAAGGGGCAGGGGAGAGGTGGGGCTACACCTTC.